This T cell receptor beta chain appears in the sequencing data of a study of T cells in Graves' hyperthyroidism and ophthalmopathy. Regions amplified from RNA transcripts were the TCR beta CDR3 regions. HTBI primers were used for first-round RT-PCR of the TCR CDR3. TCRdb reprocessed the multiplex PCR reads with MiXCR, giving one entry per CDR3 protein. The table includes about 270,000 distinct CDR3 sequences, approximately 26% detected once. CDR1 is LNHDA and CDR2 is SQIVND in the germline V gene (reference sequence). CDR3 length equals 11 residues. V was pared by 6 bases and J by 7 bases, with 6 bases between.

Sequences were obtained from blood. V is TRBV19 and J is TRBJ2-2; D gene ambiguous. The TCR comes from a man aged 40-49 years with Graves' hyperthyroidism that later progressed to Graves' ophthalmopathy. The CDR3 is CASRAHGELFF. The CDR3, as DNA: TGTGCCAGTAGGGCCCACGGGGAGCTGTTTTTT. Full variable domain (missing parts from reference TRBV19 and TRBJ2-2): DGGITQSPKYLFRKEGQNVTLSCEQNLNHDAMYWYRQDPGQGLRLIYYSQIVNDFQKGDIAEGYSVSREKKESFPLTVTSAQKNPTAFYLCASRAHGELFFGEGSRLTVL.